These 28 T cell receptor beta chains were all obtained from the same sample, sequenced in a study of blood T cell repertoires in COVID-19. The table came from immunoSEQ multiplex PCR; TCRdb's copy has only in-frame clones and leaves some out. The sample lists about 280,000 clones, about nine tenths occurring once. Sequenced input: peripheral blood. These TCRs come from a woman between 40 and 50 years old who had recovered from COVID-19.

V gene TRBV30 combines with J gene TRBJ2-7; D is possibly TRBD1 (7 bases). Germline values: CDR1 GTSNPN, CDR2 SVGIG (reference sequence). V lost 1 base, J lost 6 bases, and 19 bases lay in between. This CDR3 is built from 15 residues. CDR3 residues: CAWSGHQGGATEQYF. The CDR3 DNA follows: TGTGCCTGGAGTGGCCACCAGGGGGGTGCTACCGAGCAGTACTTC.

The chain recombines TRBV12-5 with TRBJ1-1; 7 bases map to TRBD1. The V segment lost 2 bases and the J segment 3 bases; nucleotides outside the gene matches: 3. Germline-derived CDR1 and CDR2 are LGHNT and FRNRAP. The CDR3 contains 14 residues. CDR3 sequence reads: CASGLSQGDTEAFF. Written as DNA, the CDR3 is TGTGCTAGTGGTTTGTCCCAGGGGGACACTGAAGCTTTCTTT.

The chain employs TRBV5-4 and TRBJ2-1; maybe TRBD1 (5 bases). Looked up from germline, CDR1 is SGHNT and CDR2 is YYREEE (reference sequence). V lost 1 base and J 9 bases, leaving 17 bases between the germline ends. The CDR3 spans 15 residues. The CDR3 region has the DNA TGTGCCAGCAGCTTGCGCGGATCCTATAGGGGTGAGCAGTTCTTC. This translates into CASSLRGSYRGEQFF. The full variable domain, rest sourced from reference TRBV5-4 and TRBJ2-1, is ETGVTQSPTHLIKTRGQQVTLRCSSQSGHNTVSWYQQALGQGPQFIFQYYREEENGRGNFPPRFSGLQFPNYSSELNVNALELDDSALYLCASSLRGSYRGEQFFGPGTRLTVL.

The CDR3 here is CASSLPPGAGNTIYF. The CDR3 DNA is TGTGCCAGCAGCTTGCCCCCCGGGGCTGGAAACACCATATATTTT. The chain combines TRBV5-6 with TRBJ1-3; unclear D gene. The CDR3 covers 15 residues. Germline V lookup: CDR1 SGHDT, CDR2 YYEEEE. V dropped 1 base and J dropped 2 bases, with 10 bases sitting between them. Full variable domain (missing parts from reference TRBV5-6 and TRBJ1-3): DAGVTQSPTHLIKTRGQQVTLRCSPKSGHDTVSWYQQALGQGPQFIFQYYEEEERQRGNFPDRFSGHQFPNYSSELNVNALLLGDSALYLCASSLPPGAGNTIYFGEGSWLTVV.

The gene calls are TRBV23-1 and TRBJ2-1; no firm D call. TRBV23-1 qualifies as an ORF whose function is uncertain. The CDR3 sequence is 16 residues long. Trimming removed 0 bases at V and 1 base at J, with 10 bases between. CDR3 bases: TGCGCCAGCAGTCAATCGGCGGTGGAGTCCTACAATGAGCAGTTCTTC. Its protein is CASSQSAVESYNEQFF.

The chain is built from TRBV7-9 and TRBJ2-3, with no clear D. The CDR3 spans 15 residues. CDR1 is SEHNR, CDR2 FQNEAQ, per germline (reference sequence). The V end was cut by 4 bases, the J end by 2 bases, with 13 bases between. CDR3 amino acids: CASSSRSPYTDTQYF. DNA for the CDR3: TGTGCCAGCAGCTCCCGTTCACCCTACACAGATACGCAGTATTTT. The whole variable domain, remainder taken from reference TRBV7-9 and TRBJ2-3, is DTGVSQNPRHKITKRGQNVTFRCDPISEHNRLYWYRQTLGQGPEFLTYFQNEAQLEKSRLLSDRFSAERPKGSFSTLEIQRTEQGDSAMYLCASSSRSPYTDTQYFGPGTRLTVL.

V gene TRBV3-1 (or the pseudogene TRBV3-2) combines with J gene TRBJ2-7; 14 positions match TRBD2. The J segment lost 5 bases and the V segment lost 4 bases, leaving 7 bases of the junction unmatched. This CDR3 is 16 amino acids long. CDR1 is LGHDT, CDR2 YNNKEL, per germline (reference sequence). The CDR3 region is CASSRGTSGSLNEQYF. The CDR3 coding sequence is TGTGCCAGCAGCCGCGGGACTAGCGGGAGTCTCAACGAGCAGTACTTC.

This chain uses TRBV10-3 with TRBJ1-5; D might be TRBD1 (5 bases). This CDR3 is 14 amino acids long. The V end was cut by 3 bases, the J end by 5 bases, with 11 bases between. The germline V gene has CDR1 ENHRY and CDR2 SYGVKD. The CDR3 reads CAISESGPDQPQHF. The CDR3 DNA follows: TGTGCCATCAGTGAATCAGGGCCCGATCAGCCCCAGCATTTT.

This clone was detected only once. The chain recombines TRBV7-2 with TRBJ2-7, with 9 bases matching TRBD2. This CDR3 contains 19 residues. The V gene end was trimmed by 5 bases and the J gene end by 0 bases; junction bases not matched to a gene: 17. Germline V gene sequence: CDR1 SGHTA, CDR2 FQGNSA. The CDR3 DNA reads as TGTGCCAGCAGCCCAAAGGGGGGGGGTCCAGCGGGAGGCTCCTACGAGCAGTACTTC. The encoded protein is CASSPKGGGPAGGSYEQYF. Complete variable domain (other parts from reference TRBV7-2 and TRBJ2-7): GAGVSQSPSNKVTEKGKDVELRCDPISGHTALYWYRQSLGQGLEFLIYFQGNSAPDKSGLPSDRFSAERTGGSVSTLTIQRTQQEDSAVYLCASSPKGGGPAGGSYEQYFGPGTRLTVT.

The J gene is TRBJ1-1, the V gene TRBV6-5, with D tentatively TRBD1 (5 bases). From germline, CDR1 is MNHEY and CDR2 SVGAGI. The V end lost 7 bases, the J end lost 1 base, and 16 bases lay between the germline ends. The CDR3 loop spans 15 amino acids. The chain's CDR3 is CASKKQEMGNTEAFF. The CDR3 bases are TGTGCCAGCAAGAAACAGGAGATGGGGAACACTGAAGCTTTCTTT.

This clone was observed a handful of times. The chain recombines TRBV27 with TRBJ2-1, with 11 bases aligning to TRBD2. The J segment lost 7 bases and the V segment lost 3 bases, leaving 5 bases of the junction unmatched. This CDR3 has 15 amino acids. Germline assignment: CDR1 MNHEY and CDR2 SMNVEV (reference sequence). The CDR3 protein is CASSFALAGVNEQFF. In DNA form, the CDR3 reads TGTGCCAGCAGTTTCGCACTAGCGGGAGTTAATGAGCAGTTCTTC.

The CDR3 loop reads CAISGGLAGAVEQFF. Written as DNA, the CDR3 is TGTGCCATCAGTGGCGGACTAGCGGGAGCTGTTGAGCAGTTCTTC. This chain connects TRBV10-3 to TRBJ2-1; 13 bases align to TRBD2. The CDR3 has 15 residues. Germline CDR1 reads ENHRY; CDR2 reads SYGVKD. The ends lost 4 bases at V and 9 bases at J; junction bases unmatched: 6.

The CDR3 sequence is CASQGVAGEQYF. DNA for the CDR3: TGTGCCAGTCAAGGGGTTGCCGGTGAGCAGTACTTC. The genes are TRBV19 and TRBJ2-7; maybe TRBD1 (5 bases). Germline V gives CDR1 LNHDA, CDR2 SQIVND (reference sequence). The V and J ends lost 8 bases and 7 bases respectively, with 15 bases between them. The CDR3 is made up of 12 amino acids.

The V and J genes are TRBV6-1 and TRBJ2-7; D unresolved. The CDR3 runs 15 residues. Between the trimmed V and J ends, which lost 3 bases and 3 bases, there was a span of 15 bases. The V gene's germline CDR1 is MNHNS and CDR2 SASEGT. The CDR3 DNA sequence: TGTGCCAGCAGTGATTTCGGCACAGCTGGCTACGAGCAGTACTTC. Amino acid sequence: CASSDFGTAGYEQYF.

The chain has TRBV5-6 and TRBJ2-7; 8 nucleotides line up with TRBD2. This CDR3 region has 15 residues. Losses at the gene ends were 4 bases for V and 4 bases for J; bases not matched to a gene: 10. The germline V gene encodes CDR1 SGHDT and CDR2 YYEEEE. DNA of the CDR3: TGTGCCAGCAGCCAGATCCGGGGGGGTCGGTACGAGCAGTACTTC. Protein product: CASSQIRGGRYEQYF. Supplemented by reference TRBV5-6 and TRBJ2-7, the full variable domain reads DAGVTQSPTHLIKTRGQQVTLRCSPKSGHDTVSWYQQALGQGPQFIFQYYEEEERQRGNFPDRFSGHQFPNYSSELNVNALLLGDSALYLCASSQIRGGRYEQYFGPGTRLTVT.

Remarks on this clone: This specimen includes other DNA sequences encoding the same CDR3. The chain employs TRBV20-1 and TRBJ2-3, with D tentatively TRBD1 (5 bases). The CDR3 has 14 amino acids. Per germline, CDR1 DFQATT and CDR2 SNEGSKA (reference sequence). Trimming left V 3 bases short and J 0 bases short, with 10 bases between. In nucleotides, the CDR3 is TGCAGTGCTAGTGGGGCAGAAAGCACAGATACGCAGTATTTT. It codes for CSASGAESTDTQYF.

The chain is built from TRBV11-2 and TRBJ2-1; maybe TRBD2 (5 bases). Looked up from germline, CDR1 is SGHAT and CDR2 is FQNNGV. V lost 5 bases and J lost 5, with 10 bases in between. The CDR3 extends over 13 amino acids. CDR3 coding DNA: TGTGCCAGCAGCACGATAGCGCACAATGAGCAGTTCTTC. Protein product: CASSTIAHNEQFF.

J is TRBJ2-5 and V is TRBV19; the match to TRBD1 covers 9 bases. The germline gives CDR1 LNHDA, CDR2 SQIVND (reference sequence). This CDR3 contains 15 residues. Trimming took 5 bases from V and 0 from J; bases not matched to a gene: 4. As DNA, the CDR3 is TGTGCCAGTAGTCGGACAGGGGAGAACCAAGAGACCCAGTACTTC. Protein product: CASSRTGENQETQYF.

A remark on this clone: Other nucleotide sequences from this sample produce the same CDR3. The V gene is TRBV6-1, the J gene TRBJ1-3; no definite D call. The CDR3 sequence is 15 residues long. Trimming removed 1 base from V and 0 bases from J, with 7 bases in between. Germline V gene data show CDR1 as MNHNS and CDR2 as SASEGT. This CDR3 reads CASSEGAFSGNTIYF. CDR3 nucleotides: TGTGCCAGCAGTGAAGGAGCCTTCTCTGGAAACACCATATATTTT.

This clone was detected only once. The chain carries TRBV11-2 and TRBJ1-4; 8 bases line up with TRBD1. The CDR3 has 16 residues. Per germline, CDR1 SGHAT and CDR2 FQNNGV. V shed 10 bases and J 6 bases; nucleotides not matched to a gene: 16. The DNA for the CDR3 is TGTGCCACCACCCAATCAGGGGGCGCGGATTATGAAAAACTGTTTTTT. Translation gives CATTQSGGADYEKLFF.

The chain uses TRBV9 and TRBJ2-3; 8 nucleotides align to TRBD2. V was pared by 0 bases and J by 2 bases, with 5 bases of the junction left unmatched. CDR3 length: 16 amino acids. From germline, CDR1 is SGDLS and CDR2 YYNGEE. CDR3 loop: CASSVGTSGFTDTQYF. CDR3 nucleotide sequence: TGTGCCAGCAGCGTAGGAACTAGCGGTTTCACAGATACGCAGTATTTT.

The CDR3 DNA is TGCGCCAGCAGCTTGGGTGCCGCAGCGGGACCTCAAGAGACCCAGTACTTC. Its translation: CASSLGAAAGPQETQYF. The chain has TRBV5-1 and TRBJ2-5; 7 bases map to TRBD2. Losses at the gene ends were 0 bases for V and 2 bases for J; bases not matched to a gene: 10. Per germline, CDR1 SGHRS and CDR2 YFSETQ. There are 17 residues in the CDR3.

In DNA, the CDR3 is TGTGCCATCAGTGACTTTGGTAGCGGGAGCGTTTACGAGCAGTACTTC. Amino acid sequence: CAISDFGSGSVYEQYF. The chain has TRBV10-3 and TRBJ2-7; 9 bases are a match to TRBD2. V trimming: 3 bases; J trimming: 4 bases; junction bases outside the gene matches: 10. Germline V gene lookup returns CDR1 ENHRY and CDR2 SYGVKD. The CDR3 has 16 residues.

The chain recombines TRBV2 with TRBJ1-1; TRBD1 is a possible D gene (6 bases). V lost 6 bases, J lost 1 base, and 15 bases lay in between. CDR1 is SNHLY, CDR2 FYNNEI, per germline. This CDR3 has 15 residues. CDR3 residues: CASSPQGGENTEAFF. The CDR3, as DNA: TGTGCCAGCAGCCCACAGGGAGGGGAGAACACTGAAGCTTTCTTT.

The gene calls are TRBV30 and TRBJ2-7; TRBD1 matches at 8 bases. This CDR3 has 12 amino acids. The V gene's germline CDR1 is GTSNPN and CDR2 SVGIG (reference sequence). V dropped 5 bases and J dropped 3; count of bases not matched to a gene: 3. The CDR3 reads CAWGTGGYEQYF. DNA for the CDR3: TGTGCCTGGGGGACAGGAGGCTACGAGCAGTACTTC.

The chain links TRBV24-1 to TRBJ2-1; no reliable D call. Between the trimmed V and J ends, which lost 4 bases and 10 bases, there was a span of 19 bases. The CDR3 runs 15 residues. Germline V lookup: CDR1 KGHDR, CDR2 SFDVKD. The CDR3 DNA reads TGTGCCACCAGTGAGAGGTCGGTGGCCCACGGGGAGCAGTTCTTC. This sequence encodes CATSERSVAHGEQFF.

The rearrangement links TRBV20-1 to TRBJ2-2; 9 nucleotides line up with TRBD2. Germline V gene sequence: CDR1 DFQATT, CDR2 SNEGSKA (reference sequence). The CDR3 has 14 residues. The junction had 5 bases not matched to a gene; V was cut back by 3 bases and J by 6 bases. The DNA of the CDR3 is TGCAGTGCTAGTAGCGGGAGTGGTGCCGGGGAGCTGTTTTTT. It translates to CSASSGSGAGELFF.

The chain uses TRBV25-1 and TRBJ2-1; TRBD2 aligns across 9 bases. CDR1 MGHDK and CDR2 SYGVNS come from the germline V gene. V lost 1 base and J lost 0; bases outside the gene matches: 1. There are 16 residues in the CDR3. CDR3 residues: CASSELAGVSYNEQFF. The CDR3 region has the DNA TGTGCCAGCAGTGAATTAGCGGGAGTCTCCTACAATGAGCAGTTCTTC.